A single sample gave rise to the 21 T cell receptor beta chains below, sequenced in a study of somatic mutations in cytotoxic T cells in rheumatoid arthritis. Sequencing was performed with immunoSEQ multiplex PCR; in TCRdb, only in-frame clones are kept and a portion is missing. Of more than 3,500 clones listed, more than 80% are singletons. The material sequenced was CD8+ T cells sorted from blood. These receptors all come from a man in his forties with rheumatoid arthritis.

The CDR3 is CASSLVPGGSTDTQYF. In DNA, the CDR3 is TGTGCCAGCAGCTTGGTGCCGGGGGGGAGCACAGATACGCAGTATTTT. The chain joins TRBV5-5 to TRBJ2-3, with 8 positions matching TRBD2. This CDR3 has 16 residues. V lost 0 bases, J lost 0 bases, and 3 bases stayed unmatched. From germline, CDR1 is SGHKS and CDR2 YYEKEE (reference sequence).

The gene calls are TRBV18 and TRBJ1-1; 11 bases line up with TRBD1. Trimming at V came to 5 bases and at J to 3 bases, leaving 11 bases not matched to a gene. Looked up from germline, CDR1 is KGHSH and CDR2 is LQKENI. The CDR3 is 17 amino acids. The CDR3 sequence is CASSTRTGGAQDTEAFF. For the CDR3, the DNA is TGTGCCAGCTCAACTCGGACAGGGGGCGCCCAGGACACTGAAGCTTTCTTT.

In its sample, this clone was seen once. One end of the junction fails to match germline, which may point to a read error. The chain has TRBV7-7 and TRBJ1-4; no clear D gene. There are 14 residues in the CDR3. Germline V gene sequence: CDR1 SSHAT, CDR2 FNYEAQ (reference sequence). CDR3 loop: CASSFGGLNEKLFF. Written as DNA, the CDR3 is TGTGCTAGCAGCTTCGGAGGGCTGAATGAAAAACTGTTTTTT.

The gene calls are TRBV18 and TRBJ1-2; no definite D call. The V and J ends lost 3 bases and 1 base respectively, with 21 bases between them. This CDR3 contains 18 residues. The germline gives CDR1 KGHSH, CDR2 LQKENI. The CDR3 DNA reads TGTGCCAGCTCACCCTGGCGGGAGCCGATCCCTGGTAACTATGGCTACACCTTC. This gives the protein CASSPWREPIPGNYGYTF.

The chain carries TRBV4-3 and TRBJ2-1; 10 positions match TRBD2. V lost 2 bases, J lost 3 bases, and 1 base stayed unmatched. The CDR3 sequence is 15 residues long. The germline CDR1 and CDR2 sequences are LGHNA and YSLEER. For the CDR3, the DNA is TGCGCCAGCAGCCAAACTAGCGGGGACTACAATGAGCAGTTCTTC. This gives the protein CASSQTSGDYNEQFF.

V gene TRBV28 combines with J gene TRBJ2-7; no clear D. This CDR3 has 13 amino acids. With 5 bases removed from V and 4 bases from J, the gap between germline ends came to 12 bases. CDR1 is MDHEN, CDR2 SYDVKM, per germline. CDR3 loop: CASSPIDWYEQYF. In nucleotides, the CDR3 is TGTGCCAGCAGTCCCATTGACTGGTACGAGCAGTACTTC.

The CDR3 loop reads CAWSVHASASLRGEQYF. In DNA form, the CDR3 reads TGTGCCTGGAGTGTACACGCGTCCGCATCCCTAAGGGGTGAGCAGTACTTC. The chain uses TRBV30 and TRBJ2-7; a possible D gene is TRBD1 (5 bases). The germline V and J ends were trimmed by 0 bases and 7 bases, with 25 bases remaining between them. The CDR3 totals 17 residues. Germline V lookup: CDR1 GTSNPN, CDR2 SVGIG (reference sequence).

The chain joins TRBV28 to TRBJ2-2; D is possibly TRBD2 (6 bases). V lost 3 bases to trimming and J lost 7 bases, with 15 bases between them. The V gene's germline CDR1 is MDHEN and CDR2 SYDVKM. The CDR3 runs 15 residues. CDR3 DNA: TGTGCCAGCAGTTTTCTGGCCGGGCGGGGCGGGGAGCTGTTTTTT. It codes for CASSFLAGRGGELFF.

The rearrangement uses TRBV6-4 and TRBJ2-1, with D maybe TRBD2 (6 bases). CDR1 is MRHNA, CDR2 SNTAGT, per germline. The CDR3 length is 15 residues. V gave up 0 bases and J gave up 0 bases, with 6 bases separating them. The CDR3 reads CASSDSAGSYNEQFF. In DNA form, the CDR3 reads TGTGCCAGCAGTGACTCAGCGGGCTCCTACAATGAGCAGTTCTTC.

This rearrangement joins TRBV4-1 to TRBJ2-7, with a weak D call TRBD1 (6 bases). V lost 5 bases, J lost 3 bases, and 17 bases lay in between. The CDR3 runs to 15 residues. Germline V CDR1 and CDR2: MGHRA, YSYEKL. In nucleotides, the CDR3 is TGCGCCAGCAGCGTTCGGACAGAGGCGGTCTACGAGCAGTACTTC. This codes for CASSVRTEAVYEQYF.

This chain links TRBV15 with TRBJ2-5, with a tentative D call TRBD1 (6 bases). V was clipped by 0 bases and J by 1 base, with 15 bases between them. Germline-derived CDR1 and CDR2 are LNHNV and YYDKDF (reference sequence). This CDR3 region has 17 residues. CDR3 nucleotide sequence: TGTGCCACCAGCAGAGACAGATGGACAGCTACCCAAGAGACCCAGTACTTC. Translating gives CATSRDRWTATQETQYF.

V is TRBV28 and J is TRBJ2-7, with D possibly being TRBD2 (5 bases). CDR3 size: 11 residues. The ends were cut back, 5 bases at V and 7 bases at J, with 9 bases in the middle. Germline V gene sequence: CDR1 MDHEN, CDR2 SYDVKM. The CDR3 nucleotides are TGTGCCAGCAGTCTTAGCGTGGAGCAGTACTTC. Translating it yields CASSLSVEQYF.

This chain joins TRBV27 and TRBJ2-3; TRBD2 matches 13 bases. The CDR3 is made up of 15 amino acids. The V gene's germline CDR1 is MNHEY and CDR2 SMNVEV (reference sequence). After removal of 7 bases from V and 6 bases from J, the junction contained 7 bases not matched to a gene. The CDR3 sequence: CASTKGTSGTDTQYF. The CDR3 nucleotides read TGTGCCAGCACCAAGGGGACTAGCGGGACCGATACGCAGTATTTT.

V is TRBV7-8 and J is TRBJ2-5; 14 bases are a match to TRBD2. The V segment lost 0 bases and the J segment 5 bases; nucleotides outside the gene matches: 8. This CDR3 is built from 18 residues. CDR1 is SGHVS and CDR2 is FQNEAQ in the germline V gene. The CDR3 sequence: CASSLAEGLAGAGETQYF. DNA of the CDR3: TGTGCCAGCAGCTTAGCGGAGGGACTAGCGGGAGCTGGGGAGACCCAGTACTTC.

This clone turned up a few times. V gene TRBV28 combines with J gene TRBJ2-6, with 8 bases identical to TRBD1. V lost 7 bases, J lost 0 bases, and 5 bases stayed unmatched. The CDR3 spans 16 residues. CDR1 and CDR2 (germline): MDHEN, SYDVKM. CDR3 amino acids: CASTQGEGSGANVLTF. The CDR3 DNA reads TGTGCCAGCACACAGGGGGAAGGCTCTGGGGCCAACGTCCTGACTTTC.

This chain uses TRBV6-5 with TRBJ2-1; 8 bases map to TRBD2. The CDR3 contains 15 residues. V gave up 5 bases and J gave up 0 bases; unmatched junction bases: 3. Looked up from germline, CDR1 is MNHEY and CDR2 is SVGAGI. The CDR3 here is CASSILADSYNEQFF. The CDR3 coding sequence is TGTGCCAGCAGTATACTAGCGGACTCCTACAATGAGCAGTTCTTC.

J is TRBJ1-4 and V is TRBV30; D remains unclear. The CDR3 is made up of 13 amino acids. CDR1 is GTSNPN, CDR2 SVGIG, per germline (reference sequence). V lost 3 bases, J lost 7 bases, and 12 bases lay in between. CDR3 amino acids: CAWRSGHGEKLFF. As DNA, the CDR3 is TGTGCCTGGAGAAGCGGGCATGGTGAAAAACTGTTTTTT.

This clone was observed once. The CDR3 loop reads CASSLAAAAVMSSKQYF. The CDR3, as DNA: TGTGCCAGCAGCTTAGCAGCAGCGGCGGTCATGAGTTCTAAGCAGTACTTC. The chain links TRBV11-2 to TRBJ2-7, with a tentative D call TRBD2 (5 bases). V was cut by 1 base and J by 8 bases, with 24 bases left in between. The CDR3 has 17 amino acids. Germline assignment: CDR1 SGHAT and CDR2 FQNNGV.

V usage is TRBV6-5 and J usage is TRBJ1-4; 8 bases line up with TRBD1. Germline V gene lookup returns CDR1 MNHEY and CDR2 SVGAGI. This CDR3 region has 14 residues. After removal of 8 bases from V and 7 bases from J, the junction contained 9 bases not matched to a gene. The CDR3 spells CASHLQGETEKLFF. CDR3 coding DNA: TGTGCCAGCCACCTACAGGGGGAAACTGAAAAACTGTTTTTT.

This clone occurred once. The gene calls are TRBV27 and TRBJ2-1; TRBD1 agrees at 9 bases. Germline V gene lookup returns CDR1 MNHEY and CDR2 SMNVEV (reference sequence). This CDR3 is 14 amino acids long. V trimming: 6 bases; J trimming: 5 bases; junction bases outside the gene matches: 5. The CDR3 nucleotides are TGTGCCAGCAGACCGGGACAGGGCAACAATGAGCAGTTCTTC. It yields the protein CASRPGQGNNEQFF.

This clone was detected only once. The chain has TRBV6-1 and TRBJ2-7; 13 bases agree with TRBD2. Germline V gene data show CDR1 as MNHNS and CDR2 as SASEGT. Trimming cost V 4 bases and J 2 bases; bases outside gene matches: 2. The CDR3 is made up of 15 amino acids. As DNA, the CDR3 is TGTGCCAGCAGTGCGGGACTAGCGGGAACCTACGAGCAGTACTTC. The encoded protein is CASSAGLAGTYEQYF.